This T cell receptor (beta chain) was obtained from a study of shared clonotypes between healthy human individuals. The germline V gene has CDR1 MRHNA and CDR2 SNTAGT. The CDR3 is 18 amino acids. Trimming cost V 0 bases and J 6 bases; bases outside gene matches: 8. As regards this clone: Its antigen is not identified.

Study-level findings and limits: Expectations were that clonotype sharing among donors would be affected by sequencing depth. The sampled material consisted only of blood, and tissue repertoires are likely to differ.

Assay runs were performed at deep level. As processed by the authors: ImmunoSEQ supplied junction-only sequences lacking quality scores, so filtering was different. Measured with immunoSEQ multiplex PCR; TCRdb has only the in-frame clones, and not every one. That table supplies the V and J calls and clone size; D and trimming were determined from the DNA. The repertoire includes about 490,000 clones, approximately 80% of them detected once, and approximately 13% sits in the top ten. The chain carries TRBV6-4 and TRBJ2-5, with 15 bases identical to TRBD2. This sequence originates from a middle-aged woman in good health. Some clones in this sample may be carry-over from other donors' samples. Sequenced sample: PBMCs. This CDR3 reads CASSDSKGLAGGGKTQYF. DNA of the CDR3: TGTGCCAGCAGTGACTCGAAAGGACTAGCGGGAGGGGGGAAGACCCAGTACTTC.